What follows are 4 T cell receptor beta chains derived from one specimen sequenced in a study of tumor and adjacent non-tumor tissue in lung cancer. Three rounds of nested PCR, following a modified ARM-PCR protocol, produced the TCRbeta library. One entry per CDR3 protein, called by TCRdb with MiXCR from the multiplex PCR reads. The sample lists about 200,000 distinct CDR3 sequences, around 71% occurring once. This sample's RNA came from whole unsorted tissue. Source material: lung tumor tissue. The receptors stem from a man aged 55 to 70 with non-small cell lung cancer.

This chain joins TRBV12-3 or TRBV12-4 and TRBJ2-5, with 12 bases that match TRBD2. The J segment lost 7 bases and the V segment lost 6 bases, leaving 9 bases of the junction unmatched. The CDR3 is 15 residues long. CDR3 bases: TGTGCCAGCAGCCTAGGACTAGCGGGGAGGGGGACCCAGTACTTC. Residues: CASSLGLAGRGTQYF.

The chain couples TRBV5-4 to TRBJ2-7; perhaps D is TRBD1 or TRBD2 (5 bases each). Between the trimmed V and J ends, which lost 0 bases and 0 bases, there was a span of 13 bases. Germline assignment: CDR1 SGHNT and CDR2 YYREEE (reference sequence). This CDR3 spans 16 amino acids. For the CDR3, the DNA is TGTGCCAGCAGCTTGGAGGGACCGAAGATCTCCTACGAGCAGTACTTC. Translation: CASSLEGPKISYEQYF.

This chain joins TRBV4-3 and TRBJ2-1; TRBD2 agrees at 7 bases. Germline loops: CDR1 LGHNA, CDR2 YSLEER. The junction had 9 bases not matched to a gene; V was cut back by 4 bases and J by 3 bases. The length of the CDR3 is 16 residues. The CDR3, as DNA: TGCGCCAGCAGCCGAACTAGCGTCACTAGCTACAATGAGCAGTTCTTC. This translates into CASSRTSVTSYNEQFF.

This clonotype was seen many times. V gene TRBV11-3 combines with J gene TRBJ2-7, with D perhaps TRBD2 (5 bases). Germline values: CDR1 SGHNT, CDR2 YENEEA. The CDR3 length is 16 residues. V lost 5 bases, J lost 0 bases, and 17 bases lay in between. The CDR3 spells CASSPAAQTYSYEQYF. CDR3 nucleotide sequence: TGTGCCAGCAGCCCAGCGGCGCAGACCTACTCCTACGAGCAGTACTTC.